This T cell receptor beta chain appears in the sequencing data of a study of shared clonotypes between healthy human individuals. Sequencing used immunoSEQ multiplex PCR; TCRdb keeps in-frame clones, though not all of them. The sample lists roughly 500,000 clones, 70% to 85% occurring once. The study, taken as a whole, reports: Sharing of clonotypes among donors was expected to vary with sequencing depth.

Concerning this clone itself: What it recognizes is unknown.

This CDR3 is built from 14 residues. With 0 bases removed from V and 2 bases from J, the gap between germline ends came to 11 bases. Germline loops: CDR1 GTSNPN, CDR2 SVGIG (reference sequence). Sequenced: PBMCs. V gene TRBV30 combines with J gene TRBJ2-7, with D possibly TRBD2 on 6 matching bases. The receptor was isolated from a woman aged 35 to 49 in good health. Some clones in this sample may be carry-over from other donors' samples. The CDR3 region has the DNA TGTGCCTGGAGTGTTAGGGGACTGCCCTACGAGCAGTACTTC. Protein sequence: CAWSVRGLPYEQYF. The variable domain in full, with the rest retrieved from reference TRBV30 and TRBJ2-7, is SQTIHQWPATLVQPVGSPLSLECTVEGTSNPNLYWYRQAAGRGLQLLFYSVGIGQISSEVPQNLSASRPQDRQFILSSKKLLLSDSGFYLCAWSVRGLPYEQYFGPGTRLTVT.